The next 13 T cell receptor beta chains were all read from a single sample in a study of CD8+ T cells in alopecia areata. Extraction of RNA preceded its reverse transcription into cDNA, which served as the sequencing template. Measured with immunoSEQ multiplex PCR; TCRdb has only the in-frame clones, and not every one. The sample lists about 200,000 clones; 60% were seen once. Treatment specified: oral pan-JAK inhibitor, 5-10 mg twice daily. Source: CD4+ T cells sorted from blood, taken at week 24, from a patient treated with tofacitinib. All receptors derive from a human donor with alopecia areata.

V usage is TRBV7-9 and J usage is TRBJ2-7, with no clear D. V dropped 5 bases and J dropped 2 bases, with 7 bases sitting between them. This CDR3 is 12 amino acids long. Germline V CDR1 and CDR2: SEHNR, FQNEAQ (reference sequence). CDR3 protein: CASSVRPYEQYF. The CDR3 region has the DNA TGTGCCAGCAGCGTTAGGCCCTACGAGCAGTACTTC. Looking up the rest from reference TRBV7-9 and TRBJ2-7 gives the full variable domain: DTGVSQNPRHKITKRGQNVTFRCDPISEHNRLYWYRQTLGQGPEFLTYFQNEAQLEKSRLLSDRFSAERPKGSFSTLEIQRTEQGDSAMYLCASSVRPYEQYFGPGTRLTVT.

V is TRBV14 and J is TRBJ1-6, with 8 nucleotides matching TRBD1. Germline lookup yields CDR1 SGHDN and CDR2 FVKESK. The V and J ends lost 1 base and 8 bases, in that order; junction bases with no gene match: 1. This CDR3 is built from 14 residues. The CDR3 is CASSQVTGDSPLHF. CDR3 nucleotides: TGTGCCAGCAGCCAAGTGACAGGGGATTCACCCCTCCACTTT.

This clone was counted between two and nine times. The rearrangement links TRBV4-1 to TRBJ2-1; 14 bases map to TRBD2. Germline V gives CDR1 MGHRA, CDR2 YSYEKL. Trimming removed 4 bases from V and 0 bases from J; junction bases left unmatched: 2. The CDR3 contains 17 residues. CDR3 loop: CASSLTSGGDSYNEQFF. As DNA, the CDR3 is TGCGCCAGCAGCCTGACTAGCGGGGGGGACTCCTACAATGAGCAGTTCTTC.

The J gene is TRBJ2-2, the V gene TRBV4-3; D gene uncertain. The germline V gene encodes CDR1 LGHNA and CDR2 YSLEER. With 8 bases removed from V and 0 bases from J, the gap between germline ends came to 1 base. The CDR3 sequence is 11 residues long. CDR3: CASSNTGELFF. CDR3 nucleotide sequence: TGCGCCAGCTCGAACACCGGGGAGCTGTTTTTT.

The CDR3 sequence: CASSVRGGTGNTIYF. CDR3 nucleotide sequence: TGTGCCAGCAGCGTAAGGGGTGGAACTGGAAACACCATATATTTT. The rearrangement uses TRBV9 and TRBJ1-3; weak D call: TRBD1 (5 bases). The V end was cut by 1 base, the J end by 2 bases, with 10 bases between. The germline CDR1 and CDR2 sequences are SGDLS and YYNGEE. The CDR3 is 15 amino acids. The full variable domain, its missing parts supplied by reference TRBV9 and TRBJ1-3, is DSGVTQTPKHLITATGQRVTLRCSPRSGDLSVYWYQQSLDQGLQFLIQYYNGEERAKGNILERFSAQQFPDLHSELNLSSLELGDSALYFCASSVRGGTGNTIYFGEGSWLTVV.

This clone has only one observation. V is TRBV5-1 and J is TRBJ2-7; the D gene is possibly TRBD1 (5 bases). V lost 2 bases and J 5 bases, leaving 17 bases between the germline ends. The CDR3 consists of 15 residues. Germline V gives CDR1 SGHRS, CDR2 YFSETQ. The CDR3 DNA is TGCGCCAGCAGCTTTGATCACAGGATCGCGAACGAGCAGTACTTC. Its translation is CASSFDHRIANEQYF.

V gene TRBV30 combines with J gene TRBJ2-3; D remains unclear. The CDR3 spans 14 residues. Germline V lookup: CDR1 GTSNPN, CDR2 SVGIG (reference sequence). Deletions cut 2 bases from V and 3 bases from J, with 12 bases between. CDR3 residues: CAWSLSKTTDTQYF. CDR3 bases: TGTGCCTGGAGTCTGAGCAAAACGACAGATACGCAGTATTTT.

The chain recombines TRBV5-1 with TRBJ2-1; 10 nucleotides align to TRBD2. The CDR3 sequence is 15 residues long. After removal of 5 bases from V and 8 bases from J, the junction contained 10 bases not matched to a gene. CDR1 and CDR2 from the germline V gene are SGHRS and YFSETQ. CDR3 coding DNA: TGCGCCAGCAGTCCACTAGCGGGGCCCGGGGATGAGCAGTTCTTC. Residues: CASSPLAGPGDEQFF.

The rearrangement links TRBV25-1 to TRBJ1-2; D possibly corresponds to TRBD1 (5 bases). Trimming took off 8 bases at V and 4 bases at J, with 8 bases between the two ends. The CDR3 sequence is 11 residues long. Looked up from germline, CDR1 is MGHDK and CDR2 is SYGVNS. The CDR3 reads CASLGTYGYTF. CDR3 in DNA: TGTGCCAGCCTCGGGACCTATGGCTACACCTTC.

The chain recombines TRBV28 with TRBJ1-5, with 8 bases identical to TRBD1. The CDR3 totals 14 residues. J was trimmed by 3 bases and V by 5 bases; bases with no gene match: 3. Per the germline V gene, CDR1 is MDHEN and CDR2 is SYDVKM. The CDR3 reads CASSRQGYNQPQHF. In nucleotides, the CDR3 is TGTGCCAGCAGTCGACAGGGGTACAATCAGCCCCAGCATTTT.

The V call is TRBV5-4, the J call TRBJ2-5; no firm D call. V lost 4 bases to trimming and J lost 3 bases, with 16 bases between them. This CDR3 is 15 amino acids long. Germline V gene data show CDR1 as SGHNT and CDR2 as YYREEE (reference sequence). The CDR3 nucleotides are TGTGCCAGCAGCCTACCACCGCACTTGGAAGAGACCCAGTACTTC. It is translated as CASSLPPHLEETQYF.

Only a few counts were recorded for this clone. The chain is built from TRBV4-3 and TRBJ1-1; D uncertain. Trimming pared 0 bases from V and 1 base from J, leaving 6 bases between. CDR3 length: 14 residues. Germline-derived CDR1 and CDR2 are LGHNA and YSLEER. CDR3 sequence reads: CASSQDHGNTEAFF. In nucleotides, the CDR3 is TGCGCCAGCAGCCAAGATCACGGGAACACTGAAGCTTTCTTT.

This clone was detected a few times. This specimen includes other DNA sequences encoding the same CDR3. The J gene is TRBJ1-1, the V gene TRBV9; D is uncertain. V was pared by 0 bases and J by 0 bases, with 3 bases between. The CDR3 runs 13 residues. CDR1 and CDR2 (germline): SGDLS, YYNGEE. The CDR3 nucleotides are TGTGCCAGCAGCGTAGCTCTGAACACTGAAGCTTTCTTT. The encoded protein is CASSVALNTEAFF.